The T cell receptor beta chain under discussion was sequenced for a study of shared T cell receptors in the human thymus. The CDR3 extends over 22 amino acids. The junction had 18 bases not matched to a gene; V was cut back by 1 base and J by 0 bases. Germline V CDR1 and CDR2: LGHNA, YNFKEQ. Assay used: immunoSEQ multiplex PCR; TCRdb lists only in-frame clones, some missing. The repertoire holds roughly 700,000 clones, around 87% seen once, with around 0.01% in the top ten. These data also formed part of another study, on human thymus T cells. As that study records: Corrective surgery for congenital heart defects was being performed on the healthy Finnish infants who were the donors. Resected material from corrective heart surgery provided the thymus tissue analysed. Thymic and blood repertoires seemed to favor certain V and J genes. Among unrelated individuals, related research reported thymic repertoires that overlapped highly.

The rearrangement links TRBV4-2 to TRBJ2-2, with TRBD2 identical over 9 bases. The origin of this receptor is a boy under two years old with a congenital heart defect. Sequencing was carried out using thymocytes. The CDR3 protein is CASSQATRLHDLAGSNTGELFF. The CDR3 DNA sequence: TGTGCCAGCAGCCAAGCAACTCGTCTCCATGATCTAGCGGGGTCGAACACCGGGGAGCTGTTTTTT.